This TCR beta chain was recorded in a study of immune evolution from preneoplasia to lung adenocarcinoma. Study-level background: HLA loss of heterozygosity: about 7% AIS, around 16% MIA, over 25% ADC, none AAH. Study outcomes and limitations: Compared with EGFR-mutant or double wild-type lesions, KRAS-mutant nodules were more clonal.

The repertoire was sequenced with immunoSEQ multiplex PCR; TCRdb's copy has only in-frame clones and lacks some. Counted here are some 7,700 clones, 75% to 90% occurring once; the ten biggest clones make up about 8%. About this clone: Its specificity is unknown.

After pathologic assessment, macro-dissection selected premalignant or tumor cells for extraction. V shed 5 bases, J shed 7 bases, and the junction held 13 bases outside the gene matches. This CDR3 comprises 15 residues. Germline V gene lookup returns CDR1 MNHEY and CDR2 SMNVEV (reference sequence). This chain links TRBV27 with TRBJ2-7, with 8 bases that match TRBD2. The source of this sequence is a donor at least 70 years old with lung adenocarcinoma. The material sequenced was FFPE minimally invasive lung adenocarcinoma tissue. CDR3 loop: CASSPQGNGRGEQYF. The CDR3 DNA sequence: TGTGCCAGCAGTCCCCAAGGGAACGGGAGGGGGGAGCAGTACTTC.